The clone carrying this T cell receptor (beta chain) was seen only once. Its antigen is unidentified. The sample belongs to a study of shared clonotypes between healthy human individuals. Study as a whole: Every donor yielded three CD4 naive, three CD4 memory, two CD8 naive and one CD8 memory plate.

This CDR3 has 14 residues. V was shortened by 0 bases and J by 4 bases, with 7 bases between the two germline ends. Germline values: CDR1 LGHNA, CDR2 YNFKEQ. Points from the study as a whole: Clonotypes not shared had lower generation probabilities than those common to all four donors.

Method: immunoSEQ multiplex PCR; TCRdb's copy keeps in-frame clones and lacks some. The table shows around 1.6 million clones, with 98% occurring only once. The source of this sequence is a man younger than 45 in good health. This chain links TRBV4-2 with TRBJ1-3, with D unclear. The sample taken for sequencing was naive CD4+ T cells sorted from blood. As for subset: CD45RA+ positively selected. The CDR3 sequence: CASSQDQPGNTIYF. The CDR3 DNA reads TGTGCCAGCAGCCAAGATCAGCCCGGAAACACCATATATTTT.